This TCR beta chain was retrieved from a study of T-cell reconstitution after alpha-beta-depleted transplantation in children. General observations from the study: Once a year had passed after transplant, T-cell counts and diversity came mostly from newly produced T cells. Several hundred expanded graft clones reportedly supplied alpha-beta T cells about two months after transplant.

Looked up from germline, CDR1 is LNHNV and CDR2 is YYDKDF (reference sequence). The CDR3 spans 14 residues. Trimming removed 8 bases from V and 5 bases from J, with 18 bases in between. This clonotype was detected only a few times. The antigen is unknown. As it was prepared, the TCRbeta library received unique molecular identifiers. TCRdb recomputed calls from the PCR reads with MiXCR, one row per CDR3 protein. There are 700,000 to 950,000 distinct CDR3 sequences in the sample; 16% occur only once, and roughly 4.8% lies in the top ten. The chain carries TRBV15 and TRBJ2-5; D may be TRBD1 (6 bases). The sequence came from a male patient younger than 18 who had a stem cell transplant for acute lymphoblastic leukemia, so the T cells may come from the graft donor. Sequences were derived from PBMCs, mostly from graft donor cells, sampled 360 days after TCRalphabeta/CD19-depleted stem cell transplant. CDR3 DNA sequence: TGTGCCACCGCAGGGGCGGCGGTGGCGGAGACCCAGTACTTC. It translates to CATAGAAVAETQYF.